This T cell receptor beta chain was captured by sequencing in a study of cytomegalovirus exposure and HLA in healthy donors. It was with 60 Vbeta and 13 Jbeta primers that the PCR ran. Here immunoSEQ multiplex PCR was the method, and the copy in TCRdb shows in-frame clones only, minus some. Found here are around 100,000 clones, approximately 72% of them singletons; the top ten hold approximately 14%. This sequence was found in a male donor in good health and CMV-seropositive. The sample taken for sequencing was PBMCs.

The CDR3 DNA reads TGTGCCAGCAGCTTAAGAGCGGGCTCCTACAATGAGCAGTTCTTC. It is translated as CASSLRAGSYNEQFF. The chain links TRBV7-3 to TRBJ2-1, with D possibly matching TRBD2 (6 bases). This CDR3 has 15 residues. With 1 base removed from V and 0 bases from J, the gap between germline ends came to 7 bases. The germline V gene encodes CDR1 SGHTA and CDR2 FQGTGA.